These 32 T cell receptor beta chains share one sample of origin, sequenced in a study of shared clonotypes between healthy human individuals. Method: immunoSEQ multiplex PCR; TCRdb's copy keeps in-frame clones and lacks some. The data show roughly 2 million clones, roughly 94% seen once. The specimen sequenced was naive CD4+ T cells sorted from blood. Regarding subset: CD45RA+ positively selected. The receptors originated from a man aged 18 to 29 in good health.

This rearrangement joins TRBV5-4 to TRBJ1-6, with D perhaps TRBD1 (6 bases). Germline lookup yields CDR1 SGHNT and CDR2 YYREEE (reference sequence). The CDR3 loop spans 14 amino acids. Trimming took off 7 bases at V and 7 bases at J, with 15 bases between the two ends. The CDR3 region is CASSTQGMNSPLHF. The CDR3 DNA is TGTGCCAGCTCCACCCAGGGGATGAATTCACCCCTCCACTTT.

In the case of this clone: Different DNA sequences within this sample yield the same CDR3. This chain connects TRBV5-4 to TRBJ1-2, with 8 bases fitting TRBD1. This CDR3 is built from 14 residues. Germline V gene sequence: CDR1 SGHNT, CDR2 YYREEE (reference sequence). V dropped 4 bases and J dropped 1; count of bases not matched to a gene: 3. The CDR3 region is CASSKGQGNYGYTF. The DNA for the CDR3 is TGTGCCAGCAGCAAAGGACAGGGTAACTATGGCTACACCTTC.

This clone was seen a single time. V gene TRBV30 combines with J gene TRBJ1-3, with D unresolved. The CDR3 has 15 amino acids. Germline assignment: CDR1 GTSNPN and CDR2 SVGIG (reference sequence). The V end was cut by 8 bases, the J end by 2 bases, with 19 bases between. The CDR3 coding sequence is TGTGCCGCCCCCGGTAAACAGTCACCTGGAAACACCATATATTTT. The encoded protein is CAAPGKQSPGNTIYF.

This chain joins TRBV2 and TRBJ1-6; D is unresolved. The CDR3 sequence is 18 residues long. Germline loops: CDR1 SNHLY, CDR2 FYNNEI. V was pared by 0 bases and J by 0 bases, with 12 bases between. The CDR3 sequence: CASSEARGMSSYNSPLHF. The CDR3 DNA sequence: TGTGCCAGCAGTGAAGCGCGAGGGATGAGCTCCTATAATTCACCCCTCCACTTT.

V is TRBV5-5 and J is TRBJ1-2, with 7 bases matching TRBD1. The V gene's germline CDR1 is SGHKS and CDR2 YYEKEE (reference sequence). With V trimmed by 4 bases and J by 7 bases, 10 bases remained unmatched. This CDR3 is built from 14 residues. The chain's CDR3 is CASSPLTGSFGYTF. The CDR3 DNA follows: TGTGCCAGCAGCCCTCTGACAGGGTCTTTTGGCTACACCTTC.

As regards this clone: Other DNA sequences in the same sample also yield this CDR3. The rearrangement joins TRBV20-1 to TRBJ2-7; TRBD1 matches at 7 bases. CDR1 DFQATT and CDR2 SNEGSKA come from the germline V gene (reference sequence). This CDR3 has 11 amino acids. The junction had 2 bases not matched to a gene; V was cut back by 4 bases and J by 5 bases. CDR3 amino acids: CSAKGANEQYF. The CDR3 DNA reads as TGCAGTGCTAAGGGGGCTAACGAGCAGTACTTC.

This clone has ten or more counts. Other DNA sequences in the same sample also yield this CDR3. The chain has TRBV11-2 and TRBJ1-1; D unresolved. V lost 0 bases and J lost 0, with 2 bases in between. Germline V gives CDR1 SGHAT, CDR2 FQNNGV. The CDR3 runs 13 residues. CDR3 nucleotides: TGTGCCAGCAGCTTAGACCTGAACACTGAAGCTTTCTTT. This gives the protein CASSLDLNTEAFF.

V usage is TRBV10-2 and J usage is TRBJ2-7; possible D gene TRBD2, 6 bases. The germline V and J ends were trimmed by 2 bases and 0 bases, with 11 bases remaining between them. CDR1 is WSHSY, CDR2 SAAADI, per germline. There are 15 residues in the CDR3. CDR3 loop: CASSEGGVSSYEQYF. CDR3 bases: TGCGCCAGCAGTGAGGGCGGGGTTAGCTCCTACGAGCAGTACTTC.

The rearrangement joins TRBV6-1 to TRBJ2-1; the match to TRBD2 covers 10 bases. There are 17 residues in the CDR3. J was trimmed by 1 base and V by 3 bases; bases with no gene match: 6. Germline V gene sequence: CDR1 MNHNS, CDR2 SASEGT. CDR3 coding DNA: TGTGCCAGCAGTGAGGGGCTAGCGGGGGTTTCCTACAATGAGCAGTTCTTC. This translates into CASSEGLAGVSYNEQFF.

The gene calls are TRBV19 and TRBJ2-1; D not resolved. The CDR3 is 11 amino acids. Deletions cut 4 bases from V and 10 bases from J, with 8 bases between. From germline, CDR1 is LNHDA and CDR2 SQIVND (reference sequence). The CDR3, as DNA: TGTGCCAGTAGTACCCTCGAGGAGCAGTTCTTC. This encodes CASSTLEEQFF.

V is TRBV7-9 and J is TRBJ1-2, with 11 bases that match TRBD1. The CDR3 covers 17 residues. Germline CDR1 SEHNR, CDR2 FQNEAQ (reference sequence). Trimming cost V 5 bases and J 7 bases; bases outside gene matches: 15. CDR3 in DNA: TGTGCCAGCAGCCCCATCCTTTGGACAGGGGGCATGGGTGGCTACACCTTC. Protein: CASSPILWTGGMGGYTF.

This chain joins TRBV5-1 and TRBJ2-5; the D gene is possibly TRBD2 (6 bases). This CDR3 is 15 amino acids long. From germline, CDR1 is SGHRS and CDR2 YFSETQ. V was cut by 2 bases and J by 1 base, with 12 bases left in between. This chain's CDR3 is CASSFTAGPQETQYF. CDR3 coding DNA: TGCGCCAGCAGCTTCACGGCGGGGCCCCAAGAGACCCAGTACTTC.

At least ten counts were recorded for this clone. This chain joins TRBV9 and TRBJ2-1; weak D call: TRBD1 (6 bases). This CDR3 contains 15 residues. Germline values: CDR1 SGDLS, CDR2 YYNGEE. The V gene lost 0 bases and the J gene lost 4 bases, with 11 bases spanning the gap. DNA for the CDR3: TGTGCCAGCAGCGTAGTCGGCAGGGGATACAATGAGCAGTTCTTC. Translating gives CASSVVGRGYNEQFF. Filled out from reference TRBV9 and TRBJ2-1, the complete variable domain reads DSGVTQTPKHLITATGQRVTLRCSPRSGDLSVYWYQQSLDQGLQFLIQYYNGEERAKGNILERFSAQQFPDLHSELNLSSLELGDSALYFCASSVVGRGYNEQFFGPGTRLTVL.

DNA of the CDR3: TGTGCCAGCAGCGTAGGGTCAGGGACCTCTGGAAACACCATATATTTT. Translated: CASSVGSGTSGNTIYF. The rearrangement joins TRBV9 to TRBJ1-3; D might be TRBD1 (5 bases). Trimming stripped 0 bases from V and 0 bases from J, with 10 bases between. Germline assignment: CDR1 SGDLS and CDR2 YYNGEE. The CDR3 spans 16 residues.

This chain connects TRBV7-2 to TRBJ2-2; D call uncertain. From germline, CDR1 is SGHTA and CDR2 FQGNSA. Trimming took off 3 bases at V and 0 bases at J, with 17 bases between the two ends. This CDR3 is 18 amino acids long. CDR3 sequence: CASSFKSGGSANTGELFF. The CDR3 DNA is TGTGCCAGCAGCTTTAAGTCCGGCGGCAGCGCGAACACCGGGGAGCTGTTTTTT.

Of note for this clone: An end of the junction differs from the germline gene, which may be a read error. The chain recombines TRBV19 with TRBJ1-5; perhaps TRBD1 as D (5 bases). Germline assignment: CDR1 LNHDA and CDR2 SQIVND (reference sequence). The CDR3 runs to 11 residues. The chain's CDR3 is CASSIDRGQVF. Here the CDR3 DNA reads TGTGCCAGTAGTATCGACAGAGGTCAGGTTTTT.

As for this clone: Other DNA sequences in the same sample also yield this CDR3. The rearrangement uses TRBV5-1 and TRBJ2-7, with 8 bases matching TRBD2. The CDR3 sequence is 16 residues long. In germline, CDR1 is SGHRS, CDR2 YFSETQ. V gave up 0 bases and J gave up 0 bases; unmatched junction bases: 5. The CDR3 region has the DNA TGCGCCAGCAGCTTGGGAGCGGGGGCCAGCTCCTACGAGCAGTACTTC. This codes for CASSLGAGASSYEQYF.

The chain joins TRBV29-1 to TRBJ2-3; TRBD2 agrees at 10 bases. The V and J ends lost 5 bases and 3 bases, in that order; junction bases with no gene match: 5. Germline V gene data show CDR1 as SQVTM and CDR2 as ANQGSEA. The CDR3 spans 14 residues. This chain's CDR3 is CSVRASGRTDTQYF. CDR3 bases: TGCAGCGTTCGGGCTAGCGGGAGAACAGATACGCAGTATTTT.

The chain has TRBV27 and TRBJ2-7; D possibly corresponds to TRBD1 (5 bases). V dropped 6 bases and J dropped 1 base, with 13 bases sitting between them. Germline V lookup: CDR1 MNHEY, CDR2 SMNVEV (reference sequence). The CDR3 loop spans 14 amino acids. Written as DNA, the CDR3 is TGTGCCAGCAGCCGCGCAGGGCAATCCTACGAGCAGTACTTC. It encodes CASSRAGQSYEQYF.

The chain joins TRBV9 to TRBJ2-2; 11 bases are a match to TRBD2. V lost 0 bases to trimming and J lost 4 bases; unmatched junction nucleotides: 8. This CDR3 spans 18 amino acids. Per germline, CDR1 SGDLS and CDR2 YYNGEE. CDR3 sequence reads: CASSVARLAGSGTGELFF. CDR3 DNA sequence: TGTGCCAGCAGCGTAGCGAGACTAGCGGGATCGGGCACCGGGGAGCTGTTTTTT.

The gene calls are TRBV5-1 and TRBJ2-7; D is possibly TRBD2 (5 bases). Germline V gene sequence: CDR1 SGHRS, CDR2 YFSETQ. V was shortened by 1 base and J by 2 bases, with 7 bases between the two germline ends. This CDR3 has 13 residues. The CDR3 nucleotides read TGCGCCAGCAGCTTGTACGGGACCTACGAGCAGTACTTC. It translates to CASSLYGTYEQYF.

Regarding this clone: This may come from a read error, since a much larger clone is one base off. This rearrangement joins TRBV5-4 to TRBJ1-2; D is undetermined. The ends were cut back, 1 base at V and 1 base at J, with 8 bases in the middle. Germline CDR1 is SGHNT and CDR2 is YYREEE (reference sequence). The CDR3 consists of 14 residues. CDR3 loop: CASSLLEVNYGYTF. The CDR3 nucleotides are TGTGCCAGCAGCTTGCTAGAAGTTAACTATGGCTACACCTTC.

The rearrangement uses TRBV4-1 and TRBJ1-1; D is unclear. This CDR3 contains 16 residues. With 1 base removed from V and 1 base from J, the gap between germline ends came to 13 bases. The germline CDR1 and CDR2 sequences are MGHRA and YSYEKL. The CDR3 sequence: CASSQALAARNTEAFF. CDR3 sequence (DNA): TGCGCCAGCAGCCAAGCGTTGGCAGCCCGGAACACTGAAGCTTTCTTT.

The chain combines TRBV30 with TRBJ2-1, with D uncertain. CDR1 and CDR2 (germline): GTSNPN, SVGIG (reference sequence). The CDR3 has 11 amino acids. The germline V and J ends were trimmed by 3 bases and 4 bases, with 4 bases remaining between them. The CDR3 DNA sequence: TGTGCCTGGAGCACGTACAATGAGCAGTTCTTC. Its protein is CAWSTYNEQFF.

The chain combines TRBV7-2 with TRBJ1-6; no clear D gene. Trimming stripped 0 bases from V and 11 bases from J, with 11 bases between. Germline values: CDR1 SGHTA, CDR2 FQGNSA. The CDR3 has 14 amino acids. CDR3 in DNA: TGTGCCAGCAGCTTAGCCCAGGTGGGCACACCCCTCCACTTT. Protein product: CASSLAQVGTPLHF. The variable domain in full, completed from reference TRBV7-2 and TRBJ1-6, reads GAGVSQSPSNKVTEKGKDVELRCDPISGHTALYWYRQSLGQGLEFLIYFQGNSAPDKSGLPSDRFSAERTGGSVSTLTIQRTQQEDSAVYLCASSLAQVGTPLHFGNGTRLTVT.

This chain connects TRBV5-4 to TRBJ2-5; weak D call: TRBD1 (5 bases). Trimming stripped 1 base from V and 1 base from J, with 14 bases between. Germline CDR1 SGHNT, CDR2 YYREEE (reference sequence). The length of the CDR3 is 16 residues. The CDR3 bases are TGTGCCAGCAGCTTGCTCAAGGGGCCGCTCCAAGAGACCCAGTACTTC. Encoded protein: CASSLLKGPLQETQYF.

The chain couples TRBV6-1 to TRBJ2-7; TRBD2 matches at 7 bases. Trimming removed 5 bases from V and 2 bases from J; junction bases left unmatched: 3. CDR3 size: 13 residues. The germline V gene encodes CDR1 MNHNS and CDR2 SASEGT. CDR3 DNA sequence: TGTGCCAGCAGTAGGACTAGAGCCTACGAGCAGTACTTC. It translates to CASSRTRAYEQYF.

The V gene is TRBV6-5, the J gene TRBJ1-6, with D perhaps matching TRBD1 (5 bases). The CDR3 covers 14 residues. Germline V lookup: CDR1 MNHEY, CDR2 SVGAGI. Trimming removed 2 bases at V and 7 bases at J, with 9 bases between. As DNA, the CDR3 is TGTGCCAGCAGTTACACCCAGGGAAATTCACCCCTCCACTTT. Protein sequence: CASSYTQGNSPLHF.

The chain recombines TRBV5-6 with TRBJ2-3; D perhaps matches TRBD2 (5 bases). Germline CDR1 SGHDT, CDR2 YYEEEE. V shed 4 bases and J shed 2 bases, with 14 bases lying between them. The CDR3 totals 15 residues. The chain's CDR3 is CASSLRGRYTDTQYF. CDR3 sequence (DNA): TGTGCCAGCAGCCTTCGAGGGCGATACACAGATACGCAGTATTTT.

This chain connects TRBV7-9 to TRBJ2-4; 9 bases match TRBD1. The ends lost 5 bases at V and 1 base at J; junction bases unmatched: 9. Germline-derived CDR1 and CDR2 are SEHNR and FQNEAQ (reference sequence). CDR3 length: 17 residues. DNA of the CDR3: TGTGCCAGCAGCACCGGGACAGGGTTGGGGGCCAAAAACATTCAGTACTTC. Translated, it gives CASSTGTGLGAKNIQYF. Full variable domain (remainder filled in from reference TRBV7-9 and TRBJ2-4): DTGVSQNPRHKITKRGQNVTFRCDPISEHNRLYWYRQTLGQGPEFLTYFQNEAQLEKSRLLSDRFSAERPKGSFSTLEIQRTEQGDSAMYLCASSTGTGLGAKNIQYFGAGTRLSVL.

The chain joins TRBV6-1 to TRBJ1-4; TRBD1 matches at 9 bases. The germline V gene has CDR1 MNHNS and CDR2 SASEGT. The CDR3 has 14 amino acids. Unmatched junction bases numbered 7, after V lost 6 bases and J lost 8 bases. The CDR3 is CASRYGTGKEKLFF. Here the CDR3 DNA reads TGTGCCAGCAGGTACGGGACAGGGAAGGAAAAACTGTTTTTT.

V is TRBV9 and J is TRBJ1-1; the D is unclear. Trimming pared 4 bases from V and 1 base from J, leaving 8 bases between. The CDR3 spans 13 residues. The germline gives CDR1 SGDLS, CDR2 YYNGEE. CDR3: CASSPIQNTEAFF. For the CDR3, the DNA is TGTGCCAGCAGCCCCATCCAGAACACTGAAGCTTTCTTT.